This TCR beta chain is from a study of cytomegalovirus exposure and HLA in healthy donors. Study information: As released early, the data held some 80 million unique TCRs from HLA-typed donors. The Caucasian-associated ancestry cluster held over 65% of a few hundred genotyped donors.

V was clipped by 7 bases and J by 13 bases; unmatched bases: 10. From germline, CDR1 is MGHDK and CDR2 SYGVNS. The CDR3 totals 13 residues. The PCR was carried out with 60 Vbeta primers and 13 Jbeta primers. The protocol was immunoSEQ multiplex PCR, while the TCRdb copy is restricted to in-frame clones and leaves out a portion. The sample lists about 62,000 clones, more than 70% seen once, with about 1.5% in the top ten. Remarks on this clone: Its antigen is unidentified.

Regarding the study as a whole: Most CMV-associated TCR beta chains were later found to appear HLA-restricted.

The TCR comes from a young man in good health and CMV-seronegative. What was sequenced was PBMCs. V usage is TRBV25-1 and J usage is TRBJ1-4, with TRBD1 identical over 9 bases. CDR3 in DNA: TGTGCCAGCACCCCGGACAGGGGAACGGGACTGTTTTTT. Its translation is CASTPDRGTGLFF.